This entry lists 13 T cell receptor beta chains sequenced from one sample in a study of beta chain features in type 1 diabetes. Every isolated RNA sample was fully reverse transcribed, so sequencing captured expressed TCRB transcripts. Repertoires were generated with immunoSEQ multiplex PCR, while TCRdb's copy carries only in-frame clones and drops some. The sample yields 250,000 to 300,000 clones, roughly 8% seen once. Sequenced sample: central memory CD4+ T cells from blood. The receptors shown here come from a young woman in good health.

V is TRBV6-1 and J is TRBJ2-1; 8 bases are a match to TRBD2. V dropped 1 base and J dropped 10; count of bases not matched to a gene: 9. The CDR3 has 15 residues. The V gene's germline CDR1 is MNHNS and CDR2 SASEGT. The chain's CDR3 is CASSEGTSLSLEQFF. In DNA form, the CDR3 reads TGTGCCAGCAGTGAAGGGACTAGCCTCTCCTTAGAGCAGTTCTTC.

This clone was found many times. The chain has TRBV21-1 and TRBJ1-4. TRBV21-1 is given as a pseudogene. This CDR3 is built from 13 residues. CDR3 DNA: TGTGCCAGCAAGGAGGGAACTAATGAAAAACTGTTTTTT. Encoded protein: CASKEGTNEKLFF.

V gene TRBV6-6 combines with J gene TRBJ2-1; 7 bases line up with TRBD1. The germline V gene encodes CDR1 MNHNY and CDR2 SVGAGI (reference sequence). J gave up 5 bases and V 5 bases, and 9 bases lay outside the gene matches. The CDR3 spans 15 residues. The CDR3 loop reads CASSTISGTDNEQFF. CDR3 DNA: TGTGCCAGCAGTACTATATCCGGGACAGACAATGAGCAGTTCTTC.

The chain uses TRBV28 and TRBJ2-5; D is perhaps TRBD1 or TRBD2 (5 bases each). In germline, CDR1 is MDHEN, CDR2 SYDVKM. The CDR3 is 15 residues long. Trimming pared 5 bases from V and 7 bases from J, leaving 20 bases between. CDR3 sequence: CASSPPRGGRGTQYF. CDR3 DNA sequence: TGTGCCAGCAGTCCACCCAGAGGAGGAAGGGGGACCCAGTACTTC.

The sample holds a few counts of this clone. V is TRBV7-8 and J is TRBJ2-5; TRBD2 might be the D (7 bases). The CDR3 sequence is 13 residues long. Germline V CDR1 and CDR2: SGHVS, FQNEAQ. Trimming took 7 bases from V and 1 from J, leaving 10 bases between them. The CDR3 reads CASIRGAQETQYF. The CDR3 DNA is TGTGCCAGCATTCGGGGGGCCCAAGAGACCCAGTACTTC.

The chain joins TRBV11-3 to TRBJ1-1; no firm D call. V was pared by 4 bases and J by 1 base, with 7 bases between. The CDR3 is 13 residues long. Germline CDR1 reads SGHNT; CDR2 reads YENEEA. CDR3: CASSWHPNTEAFF. CDR3 sequence (DNA): TGTGCCAGCAGCTGGCACCCGAACACTGAAGCTTTCTTT.

Ten or more counts support this clone. One end of the junction is discordant with germline, which a read error may explain. The chain recombines TRBV18 with TRBJ2-3, with D possibly matching TRBD1 (6 bases). This CDR3 has 14 amino acids. Germline assignment: CDR1 KGHSH and CDR2 LQKENI. CDR3 sequence reads: CASSYVDSKDTQYF. DNA for the CDR3: TGTGCCAGCTCATACGTGGACAGCAAAGATACGCAGTATTTT. Full variable domain (outside the CDR3, taken from reference TRBV18 and TRBJ2-3): NAGVMQNPRHLVRRRGQEARLRCSPMKGHSHVYWYRQLPEEGLKFMVYLQKENIIDESGMPKERFSAEFPKEGPSILRIQQVVRGDSAAYFCASSYVDSKDTQYFGPGTRLTVL.

The chain has TRBV25-1 and TRBJ1-2, with D unresolved. Germline V gene sequence: CDR1 MGHDK, CDR2 SYGVNS. The length of the CDR3 is 16 residues. Trimming removed 2 bases from V and 8 bases from J, with 21 bases in between. In DNA form, the CDR3 reads TGTGCCAGCAGTGAAGGAGGTGGGGTGAAGGTGAGAGGCTACACCTTC. Amino acids: CASSEGGGVKVRGYTF.

This clone was observed a handful of times. The genes are TRBV9 and TRBJ2-7, with 9 bases lining up with TRBD1. CDR1 and CDR2 (germline): SGDLS, YYNGEE. The CDR3 loop spans 15 amino acids. CDR3 bases: TGCGCCAGCAGCCAAGAGCACGGACAGGGGTACGAGCAGTACGTC. Translated: CASSQEHGQGYEQYV.

This clone was counted a few times. This chain uses TRBV7-9 with TRBJ1-4, with D possibly being TRBD1 (5 bases). This CDR3 has 18 residues. Trimming stripped 3 bases from V and 5 bases from J, with 22 bases between. CDR1 is SEHNR, CDR2 FQNEAQ, per germline (reference sequence). CDR3: CASSFGFDLPTVNEKLFF. The CDR3 DNA reads TGTGCCAGCAGCTTTGGGTTCGATCTACCGACAGTGAATGAAAAACTGTTTTTT.

The CDR3 is CATGALGYSGEQFF. The CDR3 coding sequence is TGTGCCACCGGGGCATTGGGATATAGTGGTGAGCAGTTCTTC. The J gene is TRBJ2-1, the V gene TRBV15; D might be TRBD1 (5 bases). V dropped 8 bases and J dropped 9 bases, with 20 bases sitting between them. The CDR3 has 14 amino acids. Germline loops: CDR1 LNHNV, CDR2 YYDKDF (reference sequence).

The chain recombines TRBV5-4 with TRBJ2-7; either TRBD1 or TRBD2 may supply D (6 bases each). Germline V gene sequence: CDR1 SGHNT, CDR2 YYREEE (reference sequence). V shed 0 bases and J shed 6 bases, with 10 bases lying between them. CDR3 length equals 13 residues. CDR3 sequence (DNA): TGTGCCAGCAGCTTGGTGGGGGGCGGCGAGCAGTACGTC. Translated: CASSLVGGGEQYV.

The chain couples TRBV27 to TRBJ2-1; 15 bases fit TRBD2. Germline assignment: CDR1 MNHEY and CDR2 SMNVEV (reference sequence). J gave up 12 bases and V 4 bases, and 10 bases lay outside the gene matches. The CDR3 sequence is 16 residues long. The CDR3 protein is CASSSRTSGRVVGQFF. The CDR3 DNA follows: TGTGCCAGCAGTTCAAGGACTAGCGGGAGGGTTGTCGGGCAGTTCTTC.